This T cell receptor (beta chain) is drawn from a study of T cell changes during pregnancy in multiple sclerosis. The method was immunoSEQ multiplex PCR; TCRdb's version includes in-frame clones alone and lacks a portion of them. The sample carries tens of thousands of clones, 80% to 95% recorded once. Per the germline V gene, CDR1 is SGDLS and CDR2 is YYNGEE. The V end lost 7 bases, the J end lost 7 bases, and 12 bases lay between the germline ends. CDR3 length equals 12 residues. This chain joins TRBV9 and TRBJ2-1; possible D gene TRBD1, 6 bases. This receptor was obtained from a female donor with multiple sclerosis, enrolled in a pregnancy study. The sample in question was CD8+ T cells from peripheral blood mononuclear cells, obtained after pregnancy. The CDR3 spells CASGEGGNEQFF. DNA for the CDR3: TGTGCCAGCGGAGAAGGGGGAAATGAGCAGTTCTTC.